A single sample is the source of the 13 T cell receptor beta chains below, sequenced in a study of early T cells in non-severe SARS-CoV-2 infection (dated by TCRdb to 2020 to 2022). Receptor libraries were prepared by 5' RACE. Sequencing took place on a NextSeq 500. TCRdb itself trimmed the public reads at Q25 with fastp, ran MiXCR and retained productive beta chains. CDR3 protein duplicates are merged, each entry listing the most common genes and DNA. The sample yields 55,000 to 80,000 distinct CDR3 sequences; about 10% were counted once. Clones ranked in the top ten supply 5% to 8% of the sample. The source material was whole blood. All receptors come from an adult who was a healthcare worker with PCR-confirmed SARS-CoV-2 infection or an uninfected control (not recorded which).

The CDR3 DNA reads TGTGCCAGCAGATTGGGGGGGCCTCCAGAGACCCAGTACTTC. Translating it yields CASRLGGPPETQYF. The rearrangement uses TRBV6-5 and TRBJ2-5; tentatively, D is TRBD2 (7 bases). The CDR3 is 14 residues long. V was pared by 6 bases and J by 4 bases, with 15 bases between. The germline V gene encodes CDR1 MNHEY and CDR2 SVGAGI.

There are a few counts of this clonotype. CDR3 in amino acids: CSGSGGEADTQYF. The CDR3 DNA follows: TGCAGCGGCTCAGGGGGCGAGGCAGATACGCAGTATTTT. The genes are TRBV29-1 and TRBJ2-3; 8 nucleotides line up with TRBD1. Per the germline V gene, CDR1 is SQVTM and CDR2 is ANQGSEA. The J segment lost 4 bases and the V segment lost 7 bases, leaving 7 bases of the junction unmatched. The CDR3 length is 13 residues.

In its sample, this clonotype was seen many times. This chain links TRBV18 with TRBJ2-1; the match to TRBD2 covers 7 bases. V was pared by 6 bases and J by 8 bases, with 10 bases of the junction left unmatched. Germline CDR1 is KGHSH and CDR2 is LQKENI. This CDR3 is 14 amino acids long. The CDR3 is CASSPRTSFDEQFF. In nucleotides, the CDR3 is TGTGCCAGCTCCCCCAGGACTAGTTTCGATGAGCAGTTCTTC.

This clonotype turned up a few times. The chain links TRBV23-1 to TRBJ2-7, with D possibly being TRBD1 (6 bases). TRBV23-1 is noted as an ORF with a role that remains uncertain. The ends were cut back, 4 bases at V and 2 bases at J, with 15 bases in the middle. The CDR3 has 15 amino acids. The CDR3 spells CASSPRTDRTYEQYF. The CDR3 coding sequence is TGCGCCAGCAGTCCGCGGACAGACCGCACCTACGAGCAGTACTTC.

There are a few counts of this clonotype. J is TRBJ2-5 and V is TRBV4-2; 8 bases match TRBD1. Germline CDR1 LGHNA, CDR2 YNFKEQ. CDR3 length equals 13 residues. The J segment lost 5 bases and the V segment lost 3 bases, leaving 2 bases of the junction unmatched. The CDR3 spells CASSQDRAETQYF. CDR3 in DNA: TGTGCCAGCAGCCAGGACAGGGCGGAGACCCAGTACTTC.

CDR3 sequence reads: CASSLGTSDEQYF. DNA of the CDR3: TGTGCCAGCAGCTTAGGGACTAGCGACGAGCAGTACTTC. The chain carries TRBV7-6 and TRBJ2-7, with TRBD2 matching 9 bases. The germline CDR1 and CDR2 sequences are SGHVS and FNYEAQ. The CDR3 spans 13 residues. After removal of 1 base from V and 5 bases from J, the junction contained 0 bases not matched to a gene.

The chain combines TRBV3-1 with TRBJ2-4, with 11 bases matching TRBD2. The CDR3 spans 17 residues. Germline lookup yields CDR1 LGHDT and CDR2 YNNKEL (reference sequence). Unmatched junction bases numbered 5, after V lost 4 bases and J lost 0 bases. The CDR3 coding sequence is TGTGCCAGCAGCCCCGGACTAGCGGGTCTAGCCAAAAACATTCAGTACTTC. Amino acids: CASSPGLAGLAKNIQYF.

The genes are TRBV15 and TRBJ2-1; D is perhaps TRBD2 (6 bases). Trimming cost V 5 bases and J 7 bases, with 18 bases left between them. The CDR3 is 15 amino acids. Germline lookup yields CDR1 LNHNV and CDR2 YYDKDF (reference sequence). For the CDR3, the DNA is TGTGCCACCAGCGACCCCCAAGCGGGTATAAATGAGCAGTTCTTC. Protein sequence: CATSDPQAGINEQFF.

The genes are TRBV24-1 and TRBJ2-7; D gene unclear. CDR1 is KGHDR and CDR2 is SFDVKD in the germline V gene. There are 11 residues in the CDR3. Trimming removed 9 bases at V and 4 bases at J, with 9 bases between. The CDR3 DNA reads TGTGCCACCCGTTCTTTGTACGAGCAGTACTTC. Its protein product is CATRSLYEQYF.

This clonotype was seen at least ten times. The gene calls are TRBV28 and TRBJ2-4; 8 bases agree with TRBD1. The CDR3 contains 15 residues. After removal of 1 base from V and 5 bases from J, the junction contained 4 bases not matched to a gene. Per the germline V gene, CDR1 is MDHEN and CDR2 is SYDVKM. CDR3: CASSLFGTGENIQYF. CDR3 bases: TGTGCCAGCAGTTTATTCGGGACAGGTGAAAACATTCAGTACTTC.

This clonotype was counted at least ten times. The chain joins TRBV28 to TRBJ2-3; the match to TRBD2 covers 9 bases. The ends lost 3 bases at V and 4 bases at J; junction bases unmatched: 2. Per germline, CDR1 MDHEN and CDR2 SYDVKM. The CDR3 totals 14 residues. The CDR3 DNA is TGTGCCAGCAGTTTCAGACTAGCGGCAGATACGCAGTATTTT. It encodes CASSFRLAADTQYF. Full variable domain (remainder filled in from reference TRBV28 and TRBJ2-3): DVKVTQSSRYLVKRTGEKVFLECVQDMDHENMFWYRQDPGLGLRLIYFSYDVKMKEKGDIPEGYSVSREKKERFSLILESASTNQTSMYLCASSFRLAADTQYFGPGTRLTVL.

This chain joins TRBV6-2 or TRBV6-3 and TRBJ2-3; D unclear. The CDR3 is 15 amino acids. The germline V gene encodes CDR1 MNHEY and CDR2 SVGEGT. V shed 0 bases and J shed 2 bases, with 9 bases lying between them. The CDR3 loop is CASSYSVQFTDTQYF. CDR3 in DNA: TGTGCCAGCAGTTACTCGGTCCAGTTCACAGATACGCAGTATTTT.

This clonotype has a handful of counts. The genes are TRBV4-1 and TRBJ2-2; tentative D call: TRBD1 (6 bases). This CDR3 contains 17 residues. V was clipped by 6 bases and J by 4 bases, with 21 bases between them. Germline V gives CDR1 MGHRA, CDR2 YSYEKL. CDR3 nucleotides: TGCGCCAGCAGGGACCAGGGGCGATCTAGGAGCACCGGGGAGCTGTTTTTT. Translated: CASRDQGRSRSTGELFF.